These T cell receptor beta chains were read from a single sample in a study of blood T cell repertoires in COVID-19. Clones were sequenced by immunoSEQ multiplex PCR, and TCRdb holds only the in-frame ones, with some missing. The sample yields around 38,000 clones, 87% seen once. The sequenced sample consisted of peripheral blood. These receptors were taken from a man in his 60s with COVID-19, enrolled during active disease. The CDR3 runs from the conserved cysteine through the conserved F or W. Each record gives: V gene, clone size, J gene, D gene, CDR3 DNA, CDR3 protein. D genes are given only for firm matches. Only some rows state a clone size, as once, few, many or a class for expanded clones.

v_call: TRBV7-9; clone_size: NA; j_call: TRBJ2-7; d_call: TRBD2; cdr3_nt: TGTGCCAGCAGGGGAGGGGATACCTACGAGCAGTACTTC; cdr3_aa: CASRGGDTYEQYF
v_call: TRBV10-3; clone_size: NA; j_call: TRBJ2-3; d_call: NA; cdr3_nt: TGTGCCATCAGTGAGGGGGGGAGTGCAGATACGCAGTATTTT; cdr3_aa: CAISEGGSADTQYF
v_call: TRBV9; clone_size: NA; j_call: TRBJ1-3; d_call: NA; cdr3_nt: TGTGCCAGCAGCCCCGACCAGGGCGGGAGAAACACCATATATTTT; cdr3_aa: CASSPDQGGRNTIYF
v_call: TRBV2; clone_size: NA; j_call: TRBJ1-2; d_call: TRBD1; cdr3_nt: TGTGCCAGCAGTGTACCGGGACAGCGATCCTATGGCTACACCTTC; cdr3_aa: CASSVPGQRSYGYTF
v_call: TRBV10-3; clone_size: NA; j_call: TRBJ2-3; d_call: TRBD2; cdr3_nt: TGTGCCATCAGTGAACTAGCGGGAGGCGCAGGAGATACGCAGTATTTT; cdr3_aa: CAISELAGGAGDTQYF
v_call: TRBV12-3/TRBV12-4; clone_size: once; j_call: TRBJ2-3; d_call: NA; cdr3_nt: TGTGCCAGCACCTCACGAGAAGATACGCAGTATTTT; cdr3_aa: CASTSREDTQYF
v_call: TRBV10-1; clone_size: NA; j_call: TRBJ1-5; d_call: NA; cdr3_nt: TGCGCCAGCAGTGATCGGGGTATAGAGGATCAGCCCCAGCATTTT; cdr3_aa: CASSDRGIEDQPQHF
v_call: TRBV5-6; clone_size: once; j_call: TRBJ2-7; d_call: TRBD1; cdr3_nt: TGTGCCAGCAGCGAGACAGGGCAGGCCTACGAGCAGTACTTC; cdr3_aa: CASSETGQAYEQYF
v_call: TRBV30; clone_size: NA; j_call: TRBJ1-2; d_call: NA; cdr3_nt: TGTGCCTGGAATAAGGGAGTGGTCGGCTACACCTTC; cdr3_aa: CAWNKGVVGYTF
v_call: TRBV11-2; clone_size: NA; j_call: TRBJ2-7; d_call: NA; cdr3_nt: TGTGCCAGCAGCCTCACCGTGGGCCATTCTTACGAGCAGTACTTC; cdr3_aa: CASSLTVGHSYEQYF
v_call: TRBV18; clone_size: NA; j_call: TRBJ1-1; d_call: TRBD1; cdr3_nt: TGTGCCAGCTCAACCGGGGCAGGGGGCAACACTGAAGCTTTCTTT; cdr3_aa: CASSTGAGGNTEAFF
v_call: TRBV2; clone_size: NA; j_call: TRBJ2-3; d_call: TRBD2; cdr3_nt: TGTGCCAGCAGGGGGGGTAGCGGGAGCACAGATACGCAGTATTTT; cdr3_aa: CASRGGSGSTDTQYF
v_call: TRBV7-2; clone_size: once; j_call: TRBJ1-1; d_call: TRBD1; cdr3_nt: TGTGCCAGCAGCTTGGGACAGGGTTCTGAAGCTTTCTTT; cdr3_aa: CASSLGQGSEAFF
v_call: TRBV25-1; clone_size: NA; j_call: TRBJ1-6; d_call: NA; cdr3_nt: TGTGCCAGCAGTGAATCCCTCGGGAATTCACCCCTCCACTTT; cdr3_aa: CASSESLGNSPLHF
v_call: TRBV7-8; clone_size: NA; j_call: TRBJ1-5; d_call: TRBD1; cdr3_nt: TGTGCCAGCAGCAGGGACAGGGGCAATCAGCCCCAGCATTTT; cdr3_aa: CASSRDRGNQPQHF
v_call: TRBV18; clone_size: NA; j_call: TRBJ2-1; d_call: TRBD2; cdr3_nt: TGTGCCAGCTCACCACGAGGTACTAGCGGGAAAAACAATGAGCAGTTCTTC; cdr3_aa: CASSPRGTSGKNNEQFF
v_call: TRBV20-1; clone_size: NA; j_call: TRBJ2-7; d_call: TRBD2; cdr3_nt: TGCAGTGCTAGTAACCCGGGACTAGCGGGACAGAGAAACTCCTACGAGCAGTACTTC; cdr3_aa: CSASNPGLAGQRNSYEQYF